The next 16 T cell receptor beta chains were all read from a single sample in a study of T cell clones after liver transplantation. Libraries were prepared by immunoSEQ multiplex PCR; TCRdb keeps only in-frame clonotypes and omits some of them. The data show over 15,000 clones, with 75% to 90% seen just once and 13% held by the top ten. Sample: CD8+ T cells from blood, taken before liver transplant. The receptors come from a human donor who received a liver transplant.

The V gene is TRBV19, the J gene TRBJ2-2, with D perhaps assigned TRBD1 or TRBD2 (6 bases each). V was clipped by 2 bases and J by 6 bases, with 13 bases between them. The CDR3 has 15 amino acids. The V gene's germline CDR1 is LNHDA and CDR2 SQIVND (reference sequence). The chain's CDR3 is CASSIWAGEAGELFF. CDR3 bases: TGTGCCAGTAGTATATGGGCAGGGGAGGCCGGGGAGCTGTTTTTT.

The CDR3 loop reads CASSFPSSGSSYNEQFF. CDR3 nucleotide sequence: TGTGCCAGCAGTTTCCCGTCTAGCGGGAGCTCCTACAATGAGCAGTTCTTC. V gene TRBV28 combines with J gene TRBJ2-1, with 10 positions matching TRBD2. This CDR3 has 17 amino acids. The J segment lost 0 bases and the V segment lost 3 bases, leaving 5 bases of the junction unmatched. Per germline, CDR1 MDHEN and CDR2 SYDVKM. Full variable domain (remainder filled in from reference TRBV28 and TRBJ2-1): DVKVTQSSRYLVKRTGEKVFLECVQDMDHENMFWYRQDPGLGLRLIYFSYDVKMKEKGDIPEGYSVSREKKERFSLILESASTNQTSMYLCASSFPSSGSSYNEQFFGPGTRLTVL.

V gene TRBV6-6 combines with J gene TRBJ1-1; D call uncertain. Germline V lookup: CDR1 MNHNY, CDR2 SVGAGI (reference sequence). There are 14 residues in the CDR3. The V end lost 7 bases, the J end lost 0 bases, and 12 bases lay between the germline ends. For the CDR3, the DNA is TGTGCCAGCACCCCCCCAGCCTTGAACACTGAAGCTTTCTTT. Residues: CASTPPALNTEAFF.

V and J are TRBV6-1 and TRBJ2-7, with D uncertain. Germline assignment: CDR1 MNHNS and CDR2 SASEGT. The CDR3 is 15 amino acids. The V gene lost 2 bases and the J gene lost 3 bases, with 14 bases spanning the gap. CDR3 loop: CASSESSGSIYEQYF. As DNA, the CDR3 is TGTGCCAGCAGTGAATCCTCCGGCAGTATCTACGAGCAGTACTTC.

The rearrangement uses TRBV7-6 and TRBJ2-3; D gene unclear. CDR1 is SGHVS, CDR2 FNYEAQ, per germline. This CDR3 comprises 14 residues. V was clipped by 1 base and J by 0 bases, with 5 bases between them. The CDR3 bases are TGTGCCAGCAGCTTAGTGAGGAGCACAGATACGCAGTATTTT. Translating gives CASSLVRSTDTQYF. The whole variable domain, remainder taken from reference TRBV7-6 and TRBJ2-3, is GAGVSQSPRYKVTKRGQDVALRCDPISGHVSLYWYRQALGQGPEFLTYFNYEAQQDKSGLPNDRFSAERPEGSISTLTIQRTEQRDSAMYRCASSLVRSTDTQYFGPGTRLTVL.

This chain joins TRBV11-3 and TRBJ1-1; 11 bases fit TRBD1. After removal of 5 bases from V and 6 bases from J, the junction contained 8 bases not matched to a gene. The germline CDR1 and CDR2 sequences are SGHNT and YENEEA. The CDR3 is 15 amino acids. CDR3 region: CASSRTGQGVAEAFF. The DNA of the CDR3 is TGTGCCAGCAGCCGAACGGGACAGGGGGTCGCTGAAGCTTTCTTT.

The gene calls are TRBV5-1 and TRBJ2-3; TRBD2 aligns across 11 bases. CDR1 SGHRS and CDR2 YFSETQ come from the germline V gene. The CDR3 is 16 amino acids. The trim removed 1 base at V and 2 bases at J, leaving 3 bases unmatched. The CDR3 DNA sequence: TGCGCCAGCAGCTTGCTAGCGGGAGGACTCACAGATACGCAGTATTTT. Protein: CASSLLAGGLTDTQYF.

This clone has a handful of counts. The CDR3 spells CATSRGTGAMESYGYTF. CDR3 sequence (DNA): TGTGCCACCAGCAGAGGAACAGGGGCTATGGAAAGCTATGGCTACACCTTC. The chain is built from TRBV15 and TRBJ1-2, with TRBD1 identical over 7 bases. The CDR3 contains 17 residues. The V gene end was trimmed by 1 base and the J gene end by 4 bases; junction bases not matched to a gene: 12. Germline V gene data show CDR1 as LNHNV and CDR2 as YYDKDF (reference sequence).

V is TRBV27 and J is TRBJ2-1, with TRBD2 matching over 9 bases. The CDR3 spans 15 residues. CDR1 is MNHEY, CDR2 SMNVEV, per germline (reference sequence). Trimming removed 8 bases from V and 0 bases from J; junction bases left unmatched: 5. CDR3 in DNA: TGTGCCAGCGCTTCTAGCGGGAACTCCTACAATGAGCAGTTCTTC. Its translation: CASASSGNSYNEQFF.

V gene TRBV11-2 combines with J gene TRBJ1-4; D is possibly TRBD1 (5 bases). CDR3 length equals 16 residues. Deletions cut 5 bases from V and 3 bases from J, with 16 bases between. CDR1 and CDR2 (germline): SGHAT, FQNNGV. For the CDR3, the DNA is TGTGCCAGCAGCCGGCGGGGGGTCGCGGCTAATGAAAAACTGTTTTTT. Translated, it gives CASSRRGVAANEKLFF.

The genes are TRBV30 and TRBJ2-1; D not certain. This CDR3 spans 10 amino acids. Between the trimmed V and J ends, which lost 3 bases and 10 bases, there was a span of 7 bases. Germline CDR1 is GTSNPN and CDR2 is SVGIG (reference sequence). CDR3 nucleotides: TGTGCCTGGAGCCCCATCGAGCAGTTCTTC. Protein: CAWSPIEQFF.

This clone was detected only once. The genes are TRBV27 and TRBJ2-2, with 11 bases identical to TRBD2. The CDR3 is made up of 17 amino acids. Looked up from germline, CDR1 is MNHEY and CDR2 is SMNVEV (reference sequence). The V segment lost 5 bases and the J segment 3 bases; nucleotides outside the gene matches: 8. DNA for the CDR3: TGTGCCAGCAGTCACTCCTCACTAGCGGGAGACACCGGGGAGCTGTTTTTT. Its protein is CASSHSSLAGDTGELFF.

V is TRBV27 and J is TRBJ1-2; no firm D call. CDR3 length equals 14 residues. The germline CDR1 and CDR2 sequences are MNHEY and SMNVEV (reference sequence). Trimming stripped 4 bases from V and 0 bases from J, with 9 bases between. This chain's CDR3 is CASSSGYTNYGYTF. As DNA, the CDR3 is TGTGCCAGCAGTTCGGGATATACTAACTATGGCTACACCTTC.

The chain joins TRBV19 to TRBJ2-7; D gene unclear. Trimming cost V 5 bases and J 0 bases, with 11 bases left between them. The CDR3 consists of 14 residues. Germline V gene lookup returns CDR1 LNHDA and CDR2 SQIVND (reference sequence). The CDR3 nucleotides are TGTGCCAGTAGTCTTTACAGAGACTCCTACGAGCAGTACTTC. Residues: CASSLYRDSYEQYF.

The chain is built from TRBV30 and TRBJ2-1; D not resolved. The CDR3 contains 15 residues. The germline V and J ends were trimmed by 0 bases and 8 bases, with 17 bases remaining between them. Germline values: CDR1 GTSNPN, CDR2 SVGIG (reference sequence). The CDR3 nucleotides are TGTGCCTGGAGTGTACGATGGACCCTGTGGGATGAGCAGTTCTTC. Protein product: CAWSVRWTLWDEQFF.

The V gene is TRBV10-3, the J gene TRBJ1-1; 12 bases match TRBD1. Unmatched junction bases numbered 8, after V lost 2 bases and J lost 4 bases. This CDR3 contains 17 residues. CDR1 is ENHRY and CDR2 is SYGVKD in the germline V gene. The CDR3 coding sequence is TGTGCCATCAGTGAGGTCCCGGGACAGGGGGCAGGCACTGAAGCTTTCTTT. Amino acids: CAISEVPGQGAGTEAFF.